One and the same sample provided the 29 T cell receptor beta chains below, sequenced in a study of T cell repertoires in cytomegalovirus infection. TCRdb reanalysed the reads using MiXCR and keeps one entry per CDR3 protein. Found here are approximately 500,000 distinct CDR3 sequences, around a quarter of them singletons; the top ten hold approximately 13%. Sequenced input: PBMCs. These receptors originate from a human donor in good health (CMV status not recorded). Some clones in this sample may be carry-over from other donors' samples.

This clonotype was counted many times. CDR3 protein: CASSLSAGGYGYTF. The DNA of the CDR3 is TGTGCCAGCAGCTTAAGTGCAGGGGGCTATGGCTACACCTTC. The chain recombines TRBV7-2 with TRBJ1-2; TRBD1 aligns across 7 bases. This CDR3 is 14 amino acids long. V gave up 2 bases and J gave up 4 bases; unmatched junction bases: 4. The germline CDR1 and CDR2 sequences are SGHTA and FQGNSA.

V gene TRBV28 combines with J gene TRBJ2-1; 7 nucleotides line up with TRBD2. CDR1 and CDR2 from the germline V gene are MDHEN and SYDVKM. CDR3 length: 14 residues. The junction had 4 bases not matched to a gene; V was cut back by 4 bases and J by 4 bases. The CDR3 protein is CASSSSGTYNEQFF. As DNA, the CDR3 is TGTGCCAGCAGTTCGAGCGGGACTTACAATGAGCAGTTCTTC.

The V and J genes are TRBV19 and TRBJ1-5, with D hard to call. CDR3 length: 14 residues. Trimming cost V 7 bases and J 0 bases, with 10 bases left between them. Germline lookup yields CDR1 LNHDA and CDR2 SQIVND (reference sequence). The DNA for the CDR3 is TGTGCCAGTAACCCGGATGGTAGCAATCAGCCCCAGCATTTT. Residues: CASNPDGSNQPQHF.

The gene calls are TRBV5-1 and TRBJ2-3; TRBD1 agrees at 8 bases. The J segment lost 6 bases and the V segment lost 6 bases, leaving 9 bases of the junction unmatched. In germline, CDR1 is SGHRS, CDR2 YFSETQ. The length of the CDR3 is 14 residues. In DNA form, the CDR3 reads TGCGCCAGCATGGAAGGACAGGGTGTTGATACGCAGTATTTT. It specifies CASMEGQGVDTQYF.

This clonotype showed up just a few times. The DNA for the CDR3 is TGTGCCAGCAGCCCACTAGGCCCCCCCACTGAAGCTTTCTTT. Residues: CASSPLGPPTEAFF. This chain connects TRBV7-8 to TRBJ1-1; D gene ambiguous. V dropped 5 bases and J dropped 4 bases, with 14 bases sitting between them. Germline loops: CDR1 SGHVS, CDR2 FQNEAQ. This CDR3 spans 14 amino acids.

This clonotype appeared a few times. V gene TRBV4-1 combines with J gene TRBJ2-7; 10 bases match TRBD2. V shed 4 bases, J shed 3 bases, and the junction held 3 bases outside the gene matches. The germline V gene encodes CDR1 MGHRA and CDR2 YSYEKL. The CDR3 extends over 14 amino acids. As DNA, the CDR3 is TGCGCCAGCAGCCCTAGCGGGAGAATCTACGAGCAGTACTTC. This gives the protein CASSPSGRIYEQYF.

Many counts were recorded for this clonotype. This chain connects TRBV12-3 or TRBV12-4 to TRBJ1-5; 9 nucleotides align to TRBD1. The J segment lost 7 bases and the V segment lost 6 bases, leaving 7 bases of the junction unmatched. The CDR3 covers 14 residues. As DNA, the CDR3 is TGTGCCAGCAGCCCGACAGGGGGTGGACAGCCCCAGCATTTT. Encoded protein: CASSPTGGGQPQHF.

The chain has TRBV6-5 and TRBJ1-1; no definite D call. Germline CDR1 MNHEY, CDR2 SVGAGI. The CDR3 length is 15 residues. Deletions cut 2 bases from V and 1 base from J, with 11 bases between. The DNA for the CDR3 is TGTGCCAGCAGTTACGCGGGAATCCGGAACACTGAAGCTTTCTTT. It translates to CASSYAGIRNTEAFF.

CDR3 protein: CASSMGVVYEQFF. The CDR3 DNA reads as TGTGCCAGTAGTATGGGAGTGGTGTATGAGCAGTTCTTC. The gene calls are TRBV19 and TRBJ2-1, with D tentatively TRBD2 (5 bases). The V and J ends lost 3 bases and 8 bases respectively, with 11 bases between them. In germline, CDR1 is LNHDA, CDR2 SQIVND (reference sequence). CDR3 length: 13 residues.

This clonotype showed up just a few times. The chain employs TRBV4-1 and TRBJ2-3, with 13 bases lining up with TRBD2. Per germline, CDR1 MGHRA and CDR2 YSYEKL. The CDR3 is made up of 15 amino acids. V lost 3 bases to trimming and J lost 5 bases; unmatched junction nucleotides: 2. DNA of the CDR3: TGCGCCAGCAGCCATGGACTAGCGGGAGTAGATACGCAGTATTTT. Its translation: CASSHGLAGVDTQYF.

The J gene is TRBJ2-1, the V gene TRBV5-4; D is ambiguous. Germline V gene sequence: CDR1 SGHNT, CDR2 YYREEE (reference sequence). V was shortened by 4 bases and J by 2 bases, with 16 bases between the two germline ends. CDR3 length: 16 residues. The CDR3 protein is CASSPRALGTYNEQFF. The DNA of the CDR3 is TGTGCCAGCAGCCCCCGAGCCTTAGGGACCTACAATGAGCAGTTCTTC.

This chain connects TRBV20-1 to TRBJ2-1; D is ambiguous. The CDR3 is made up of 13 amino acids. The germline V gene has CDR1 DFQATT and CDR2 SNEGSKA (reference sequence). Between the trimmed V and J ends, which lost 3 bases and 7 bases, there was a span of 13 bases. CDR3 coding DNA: TGCAGTGCTAGGGCCCATAGCTGGAATGAGCAGTTCTTC. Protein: CSARAHSWNEQFF.

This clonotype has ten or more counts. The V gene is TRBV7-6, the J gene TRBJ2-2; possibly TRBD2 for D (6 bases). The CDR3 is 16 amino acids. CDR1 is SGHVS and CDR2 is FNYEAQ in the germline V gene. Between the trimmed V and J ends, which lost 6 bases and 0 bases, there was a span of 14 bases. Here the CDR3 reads CASRGGEGANTGELFF. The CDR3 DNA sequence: TGTGCCAGCAGGGGCGGGGAAGGGGCGAACACCGGGGAGCTGTTTTTT. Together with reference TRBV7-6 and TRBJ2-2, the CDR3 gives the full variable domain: GAGVSQSPRYKVTKRGQDVALRCDPISGHVSLYWYRQALGQGPEFLTYFNYEAQQDKSGLPNDRFSAERPEGSISTLTIQRTEQRDSAMYRCASRGGEGANTGELFFGEGSRLTVL.

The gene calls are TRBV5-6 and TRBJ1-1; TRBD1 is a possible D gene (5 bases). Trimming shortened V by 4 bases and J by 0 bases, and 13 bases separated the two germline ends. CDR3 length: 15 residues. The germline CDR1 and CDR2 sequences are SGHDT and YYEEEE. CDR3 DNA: TGTGCCAGCAGCCCACGACAGATCATGAACACTGAAGCTTTCTTT. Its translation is CASSPRQIMNTEAFF.

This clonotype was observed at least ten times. CDR3 in DNA: TGTGCCAGCAGCCTAGCCGGGGGACTAGCGGGGGGAAGACCTAGCACAGATACGCAGTATTTT. Translated: CASSLAGGLAGGRPSTDTQYF. V is TRBV11-2 and J is TRBJ2-3, with 15 bases matching TRBD2. After removal of 5 bases from V and 0 bases from J, the junction contained 15 bases not matched to a gene. CDR1 is SGHAT and CDR2 is FQNNGV in the germline V gene. The CDR3 consists of 21 residues.

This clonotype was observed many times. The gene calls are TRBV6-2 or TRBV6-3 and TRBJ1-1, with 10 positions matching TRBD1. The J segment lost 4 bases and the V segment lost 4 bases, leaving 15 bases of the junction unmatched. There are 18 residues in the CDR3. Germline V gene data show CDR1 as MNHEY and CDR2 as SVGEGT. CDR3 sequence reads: CASSWDRDRGFSGTEAFF. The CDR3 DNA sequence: TGTGCCAGCAGTTGGGACCGGGACAGGGGATTCAGTGGCACTGAAGCTTTCTTT.

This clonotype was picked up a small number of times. CDR3 sequence reads: CASSYAENTEAFF. The CDR3, as DNA: TGTGCCAGCAGTTACGCAGAAAACACTGAAGCTTTCTTT. The gene calls are TRBV6-6 and TRBJ1-1, with D uncertain. V lost 2 bases, J lost 2 bases, and 6 bases lay in between. Germline lookup yields CDR1 MNHNY and CDR2 SVGAGI (reference sequence). CDR3 size: 13 residues.

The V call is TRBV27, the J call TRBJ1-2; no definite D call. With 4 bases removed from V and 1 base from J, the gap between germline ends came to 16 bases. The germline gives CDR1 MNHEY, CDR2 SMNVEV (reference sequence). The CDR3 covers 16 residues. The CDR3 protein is CASSSSRSRINYGYTF. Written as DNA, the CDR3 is TGTGCCAGCAGTTCCTCGCGGTCCCGCATTAACTATGGCTACACCTTC.

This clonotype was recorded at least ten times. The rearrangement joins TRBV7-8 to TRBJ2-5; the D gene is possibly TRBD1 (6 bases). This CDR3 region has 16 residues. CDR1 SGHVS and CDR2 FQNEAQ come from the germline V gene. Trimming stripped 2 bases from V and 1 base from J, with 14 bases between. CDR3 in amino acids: CASSLTFDRSQETQYF. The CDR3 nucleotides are TGTGCCAGCAGCTTAACTTTTGACAGGAGCCAAGAGACCCAGTACTTC.

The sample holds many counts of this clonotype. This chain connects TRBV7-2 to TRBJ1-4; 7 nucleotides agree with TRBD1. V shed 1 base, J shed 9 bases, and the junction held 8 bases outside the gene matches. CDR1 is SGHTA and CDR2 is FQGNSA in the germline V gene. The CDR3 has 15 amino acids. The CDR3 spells CASSLDQGVMKKLFF. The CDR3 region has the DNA TGTGCCAGCAGCTTAGACCAGGGGGTGATGAAAAAACTGTTTTTT. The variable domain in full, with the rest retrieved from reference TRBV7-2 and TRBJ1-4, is GAGVSQSPSNKVTEKGKDVELRCDPISGHTALYWYRQSLGQGLEFLIYFQGNSAPDKSGLPSDRFSAERTGGSVSTLTIQRTQQEDSAVYLCASSLDQGVMKKLFFGSGTQLSVL.

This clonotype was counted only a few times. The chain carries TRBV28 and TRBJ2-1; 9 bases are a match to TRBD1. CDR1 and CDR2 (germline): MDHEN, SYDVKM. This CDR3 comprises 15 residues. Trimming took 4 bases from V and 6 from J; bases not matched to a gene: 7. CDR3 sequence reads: CASSSSGQGANEQFF. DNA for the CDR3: TGTGCCAGCAGTTCCTCGGGACAGGGTGCCAATGAGCAGTTCTTC. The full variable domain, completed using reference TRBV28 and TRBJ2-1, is DVKVTQSSRYLVKRTGEKVFLECVQDMDHENMFWYRQDPGLGLRLIYFSYDVKMKEKGDIPEGYSVSREKKERFSLILESASTNQTSMYLCASSSSGQGANEQFFGPGTRLTVL.

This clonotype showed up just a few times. The CDR3, as DNA: TGTGCCAGCAGTTCTGACCGGACAGGGAGGCCCTACGAGCAGTACTTC. It yields the protein CASSSDRTGRPYEQYF. This chain joins TRBV6-5 and TRBJ2-7, with 8 bases that match TRBD1. The V gene's germline CDR1 is MNHEY and CDR2 SVGAGI. V lost 4 bases, J lost 2 bases, and 10 bases stayed unmatched. There are 16 residues in the CDR3.

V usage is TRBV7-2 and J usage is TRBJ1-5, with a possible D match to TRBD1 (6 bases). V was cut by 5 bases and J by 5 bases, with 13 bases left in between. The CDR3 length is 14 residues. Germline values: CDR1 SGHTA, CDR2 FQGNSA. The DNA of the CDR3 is TGTGCCAGCAGCGAAAGGCGGGGGCATCAGCCCCAGCATTTT. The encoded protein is CASSERRGHQPQHF.

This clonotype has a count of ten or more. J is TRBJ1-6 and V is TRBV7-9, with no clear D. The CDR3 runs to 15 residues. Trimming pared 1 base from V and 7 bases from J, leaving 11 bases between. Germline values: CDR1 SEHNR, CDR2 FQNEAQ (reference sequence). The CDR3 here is CASSLGSIQNSPLHF. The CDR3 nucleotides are TGTGCCAGCAGCTTAGGCAGTATACAGAATTCACCCCTCCACTTT.

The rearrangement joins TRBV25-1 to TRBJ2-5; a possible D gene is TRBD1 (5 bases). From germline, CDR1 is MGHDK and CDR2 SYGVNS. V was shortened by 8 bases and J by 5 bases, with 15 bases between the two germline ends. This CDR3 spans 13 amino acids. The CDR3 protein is CASRTRLEETQYF. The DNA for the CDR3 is TGTGCCAGCCGGACACGGCTTGAGGAGACCCAGTACTTC.

Here the CDR3 DNA reads TGTGCCAGCAGTTACCGGGCCAGGGAGCCTACCTACGAGCAGTACGTC. Amino acid sequence: CASSYRAREPTYEQYV. The chain joins TRBV6-2 or TRBV6-3 to TRBJ2-7; D is perhaps TRBD1 or TRBD2 (5 bases each). The germline V gene encodes CDR1 MNHEY and CDR2 SVGEGT. With 2 bases removed from V and 2 bases from J, the gap between germline ends came to 16 bases. CDR3 length: 16 amino acids.

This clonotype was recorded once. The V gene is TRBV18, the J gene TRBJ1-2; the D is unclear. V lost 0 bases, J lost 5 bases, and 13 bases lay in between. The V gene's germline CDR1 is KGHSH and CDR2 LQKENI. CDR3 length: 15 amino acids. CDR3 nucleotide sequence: TGTGCCAGCTCACCACCTTCCGCCGACGGTTATGGCTACACCTTC. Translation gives CASSPPSADGYGYTF.

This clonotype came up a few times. The CDR3 region is CASSSGSRAFF. CDR3 nucleotide sequence: TGTGCCAGCAGCTCAGGATCTCGGGCTTTCTTT. This sequence joins TRBV12-3 or TRBV12-4 and TRBJ1-1; no clear D gene. Trimming cost V 6 bases and J 11 bases, with 13 bases left between them. The CDR3 is 11 amino acids.

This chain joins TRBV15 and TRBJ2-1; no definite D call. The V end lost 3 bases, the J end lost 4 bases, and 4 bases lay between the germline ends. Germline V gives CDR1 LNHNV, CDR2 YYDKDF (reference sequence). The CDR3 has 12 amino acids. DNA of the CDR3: TGTGCCACCAGCAGGTCATACAATGAGCAGTTCTTC. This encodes CATSRSYNEQFF.